What follows describes a single T cell receptor beta chain. Data came from immunoSEQ multiplex PCR; TCRdb stores just in-frame clones and leaves some out. The sample yields approximately 100,000 clones, about nine tenths seen once. The record originates from a study of control samples from healthy donors and cancer patients. This CDR3 comprises 15 residues. Germline lookup yields CDR1 SNHLY and CDR2 FYNNEI. V dropped 6 bases and J dropped 3 bases, with 17 bases sitting between them. Sequenced material: blood. This clonotype was sampled from a woman between 18 and 29 years old in good health. V gene TRBV2 combines with J gene TRBJ1-1; maybe TRBD1 (5 bases). The CDR3 is CASRDPGTLDTEAFF. DNA for the CDR3: TGTGCCAGCAGGGACCCAGGGACCCTCGACACTGAAGCTTTCTTT.